This record covers a single T cell receptor beta chain. The antigen is undetermined. The data originate from a study of cytotoxic CD8 clonotypes in ibrutinib-treated CLL. Broader study findings: Patients with sustained remission and those progressing were sampled at differing times. A rise in clonality was seen at ibrutinib response, and a fall back toward baseline was seen at progression. Relative to age-matched healthy donors, clonality at baseline was higher, and it tracked circulating CD8+ T-cell counts. Under therapy, public clonotypes either contracted or stayed stable, and they were uncommon.

The CDR3 consists of 14 residues. The V gene lost 2 bases and the J gene lost 5 bases, with 12 bases spanning the gap. Germline V CDR1 and CDR2: LGHNA, YSLEER. Only in-frame clones appear in the TCRdb table, and some are missing; sequencing was by immunoSEQ multiplex PCR. The sample yields more than 85,000 clones, 60% to 80% seen once. The starting material was PBMCs, obtained after 12 months of ibrutinib treatment. V usage is TRBV4-3 and J usage is TRBJ2-5; D is perhaps TRBD1 (6 bases). The TCR originated in a human donor with chronic lymphocytic leukemia. CDR3 in DNA: TGCGCCAGCAGCCAAAATCAGGGGATGGAGACCCAGTACTTC. It translates to CASSQNQGMETQYF.